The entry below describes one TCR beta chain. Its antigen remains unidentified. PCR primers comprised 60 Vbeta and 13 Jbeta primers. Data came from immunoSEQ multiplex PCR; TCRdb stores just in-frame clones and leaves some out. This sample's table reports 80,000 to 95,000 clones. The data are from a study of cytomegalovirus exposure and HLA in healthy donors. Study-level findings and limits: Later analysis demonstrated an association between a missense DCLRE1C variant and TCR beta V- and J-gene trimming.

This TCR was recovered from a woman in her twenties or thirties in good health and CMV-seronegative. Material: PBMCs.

The CDR3 nucleotides read TGTGCCAGCAGCCAAGATATGGCAGGGAATGAAAAACTGTTTTTT. This sequence encodes CASSQDMAGNEKLFF. The chain uses TRBV4-2 and TRBJ1-4, with D perhaps matching TRBD1 (5 bases). Trimming shortened V by 0 bases and J by 5 bases, and 10 bases separated the two germline ends. The CDR3 totals 15 residues. Germline CDR1 and CDR2: LGHNA and YNFKEQ.